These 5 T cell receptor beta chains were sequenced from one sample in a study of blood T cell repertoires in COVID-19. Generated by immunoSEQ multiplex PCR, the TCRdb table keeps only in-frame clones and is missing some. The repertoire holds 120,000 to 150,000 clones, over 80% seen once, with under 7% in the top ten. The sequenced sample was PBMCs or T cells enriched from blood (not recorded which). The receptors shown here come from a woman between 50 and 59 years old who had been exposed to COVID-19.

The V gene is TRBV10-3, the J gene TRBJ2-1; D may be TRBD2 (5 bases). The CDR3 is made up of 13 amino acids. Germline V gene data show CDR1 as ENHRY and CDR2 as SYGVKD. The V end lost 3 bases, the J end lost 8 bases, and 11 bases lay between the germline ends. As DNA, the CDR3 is TGTGCCATCAGTGACCTCGCCGGGGATGAGCAGTTCTTC. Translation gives CAISDLAGDEQFF.

This CDR3 is CASSVSTGLGTSYNEQFF. In nucleotides, the CDR3 is TGTGCCAGCAGTGTATCAACGGGACTAGGGACCTCCTACAATGAGCAGTTCTTC. The chain is built from TRBV28 and TRBJ2-1, with 8 nucleotides matching TRBD2. Looked up from germline, CDR1 is MDHEN and CDR2 is SYDVKM. The V segment lost 5 bases and the J segment 0 bases; nucleotides outside the gene matches: 12. The CDR3 covers 18 residues.

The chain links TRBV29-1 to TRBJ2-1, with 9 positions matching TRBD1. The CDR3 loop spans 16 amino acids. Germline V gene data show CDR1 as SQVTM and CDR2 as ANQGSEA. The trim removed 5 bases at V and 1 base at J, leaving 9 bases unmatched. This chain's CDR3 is CSVYSGTGRSYNEQFF. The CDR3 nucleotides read TGCAGCGTTTACTCCGGGACAGGGCGGTCCTACAATGAGCAGTTCTTC.

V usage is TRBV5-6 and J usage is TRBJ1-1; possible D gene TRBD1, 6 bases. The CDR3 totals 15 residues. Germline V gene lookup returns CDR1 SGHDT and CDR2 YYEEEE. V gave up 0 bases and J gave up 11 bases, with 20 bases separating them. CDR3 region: CASSLAGQGRLSAFF. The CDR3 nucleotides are TGTGCCAGCAGCTTGGCAGGGCAGGGGCGGTTGTCGGCTTTCTTT.

As DNA, the CDR3 is TGTGCCAGCAGTTTACCCAGACTAGCGGGAGCTGAGCAGTTCTTC. Translation: CASSLPRLAGAEQFF. The V gene is TRBV27, the J gene TRBJ2-1; 12 bases agree with TRBD2. The CDR3 extends over 15 amino acids. Trimming took 2 bases from V and 9 from J; bases not matched to a gene: 5. Germline assignment: CDR1 MNHEY and CDR2 SMNVEV (reference sequence).